The 16 T cell receptor beta chains given below trace back to one sample, sequenced in a study of blood T cell repertoires in COVID-19. Produced via immunoSEQ multiplex PCR; TCRdb's table is partial and in-frame only. This table has about 250,000 clones, 86% appearing once. Material for sequencing was PBMCs or T cells enriched from blood (not recorded which). The receptors derive from a man aged 35-49 years who had recovered from COVID-19.

V is TRBV2 and J is TRBJ2-1; D is possibly TRBD2 (6 bases). The CDR3 sequence is 15 residues long. Germline CDR1 SNHLY, CDR2 FYNNEI. V lost 7 bases, J lost 5 bases, and 18 bases lay in between. CDR3 region: CASIPVLALHNEQFF. The DNA for the CDR3 is TGTGCCAGCATACCCGTCCTAGCGCTTCACAATGAGCAGTTCTTC.

This sequence joins TRBV3-1 (or the pseudogene TRBV3-2) and TRBJ1-2, with D possibly being TRBD1 (5 bases). The CDR3 spans 15 residues. V lost 3 bases and J lost 1, with 12 bases in between. In germline, CDR1 is LGHDT, CDR2 YNNKEL (reference sequence). The CDR3 sequence is CASSQGRGSNYGYTF. CDR3 nucleotide sequence: TGTGCCAGCAGCCAGGGGAGGGGTAGTAACTATGGCTACACCTTC.

The chain has TRBV6-5 and TRBJ1-1, with D tentatively TRBD1 (5 bases). The CDR3 is 15 residues long. Between the trimmed V and J ends, which lost 7 bases and 0 bases, there was a span of 15 bases. Germline loops: CDR1 MNHEY, CDR2 SVGAGI. The CDR3 sequence: CASNLDPGVNTEAFF. CDR3 sequence (DNA): TGTGCCAGCAACCTGGACCCGGGGGTGAACACTGAAGCTTTCTTT.

The rearrangement joins TRBV2 to TRBJ2-2; 8 positions match TRBD2. The CDR3 has 17 amino acids. The trim removed 0 bases at V and 6 bases at J, leaving 9 bases unmatched. The germline gives CDR1 SNHLY, CDR2 FYNNEI. The CDR3 protein is CASSEARWGLVAGELFF. DNA for the CDR3: TGTGCCAGCAGTGAAGCGCGTTGGGGACTAGTGGCCGGGGAGCTGTTTTTT.

J is TRBJ2-7 and V is TRBV12-5, with 11 positions matching TRBD1. The germline gives CDR1 LGHNT, CDR2 FRNRAP. The trim removed 5 bases at V and 2 bases at J, leaving 2 bases unmatched. The CDR3 has 14 amino acids. Here the CDR3 DNA reads TGTGCTAGTGGTACGGGACAGGGGGCCTACGAGCAGTACTTC. Translated: CASGTGQGAYEQYF.

This clone was seen only once. V and J are TRBV12-3 or TRBV12-4 and TRBJ2-7; 8 bases fit TRBD2. With V trimmed by 2 bases and J by 10 bases, 7 bases remained unmatched. This CDR3 has 13 amino acids. The CDR3 nucleotides read TGTGCCAGCAGTTTACCAGCGGGGGCTAGTCAGTACTTC. As protein: CASSLPAGASQYF.

This chain joins TRBV5-1 and TRBJ1-3, with D perhaps TRBD1 (6 bases). The length of the CDR3 is 17 residues. Germline V lookup: CDR1 SGHRS, CDR2 YFSETQ. The V end was cut by 2 bases, the J end by 0 bases, with 15 bases between. The CDR3 is CASSLDGQPYSGNTIYF. The CDR3 DNA reads TGCGCCAGCAGCTTAGATGGACAGCCTTACTCTGGAAACACCATATATTTT.

This chain connects TRBV23-1 to TRBJ2-5; 9 positions match TRBD1. TRBV23-1 is marked as an open reading frame, function uncertain. The V segment lost 2 bases and the J segment 4 bases; nucleotides outside the gene matches: 14. The CDR3 is 18 residues long. Written as DNA, the CDR3 is TGCGCCAGCAGTCAACCTCCCAGGGGGGGACAGGGAGGAGAGACCCAGTACTTC. Protein sequence: CASSQPPRGGQGGETQYF.

This chain uses TRBV5-1 with TRBJ1-3, with 7 bases identical to TRBD1. The germline V gene has CDR1 SGHRS and CDR2 YFSETQ. The V segment lost 4 bases and the J segment 3 bases; nucleotides outside the gene matches: 7. The CDR3 consists of 15 residues. The CDR3 is CASSILGGFGNTIYF. DNA of the CDR3: TGCGCCAGCAGCATTCTAGGGGGCTTTGGAAACACCATATATTTT.

This clone appeared once. The chain links TRBV3-1 (or the pseudogene TRBV3-2) to TRBJ1-1, with a possible D match to TRBD1 (5 bases). V was pared by 4 bases and J by 3 bases, with 12 bases between. Germline CDR1 and CDR2: LGHDT and YNNKEL (reference sequence). There are 14 residues in the CDR3. The CDR3 DNA reads as TGTGCCAGCAGCCTTGCGGGGGTGGACACTGAAGCTTTCTTT. Its protein is CASSLAGVDTEAFF.

The rearrangement links TRBV21-1 to TRBJ2-7; the D call of TRBD1 is as the table states it, not checked on the DNA. TRBV21-1 is marked as a pseudogene. CDR3 length: 17 residues. The CDR3 DNA sequence: TGTGCCAGCAGCACAAAGGAGGACAGTGGGGATAACTACGAGCAGTACTTC. Protein: CASSTKEDSGDNYEQYF.

The rearrangement links TRBV19 to TRBJ2-5, with 8 bases lining up with TRBD2. The trim removed 0 bases at V and 5 bases at J, leaving 11 bases unmatched. Germline values: CDR1 LNHDA, CDR2 SQIVND (reference sequence). CDR3 length: 17 residues. The CDR3 sequence is CASSIDHKTSEGETQYF. CDR3 bases: TGTGCCAGTAGTATAGACCATAAGACTAGCGAAGGGGAGACCCAGTACTTC.

This clone was observed once. The J gene is TRBJ1-5, the V gene TRBV28; D remains ambiguous. This CDR3 contains 12 residues. The V and J ends lost 5 bases and 3 bases respectively, with 5 bases between them. Germline V gene data show CDR1 as MDHEN and CDR2 as SYDVKM. The CDR3 nucleotides read TGTGCCAGCAGTCCGGTCAATCAGCCCCAGCATTTT. Its translation: CASSPVNQPQHF.

This clone has a single count. V gene TRBV28 combines with J gene TRBJ2-1; D remains unclear. The CDR3 loop spans 16 amino acids. Trimming shortened V by 2 bases and J by 6 bases, and 17 bases separated the two germline ends. The germline V gene has CDR1 MDHEN and CDR2 SYDVKM. DNA for the CDR3: TGTGCCAGCAGTTTAGGTAGTGAGGTGTGGTCCAATGAGCAGTTCTTC. Residues: CASSLGSEVWSNEQFF.

This clone occurred once. This chain connects TRBV14 to TRBJ2-3; D is undetermined. The CDR3 contains 12 residues. The ends were cut back, 1 base at V and 7 bases at J, with 6 bases in the middle. CDR1 is SGHDN, CDR2 FVKESK, per germline. This CDR3 reads CASSQVTYTQYF. CDR3 coding DNA: TGTGCCAGCAGCCAAGTGACATATACGCAGTATTTT.

V usage is TRBV10-3 and J usage is TRBJ2-2; possible D gene TRBD2, 7 bases. The CDR3 is 16 amino acids. Trimming left V 7 bases short and J 5 bases short, with 20 bases between. Germline CDR1 ENHRY, CDR2 SYGVKD. The CDR3 coding sequence is TGTGCCATCACCCCCGCGGGGGCCGGGGGGACCGGGGAGCTGTTTTTT. Its translation is CAITPAGAGGTGELFF.